Following are 7 T cell receptor beta chains from one sample sequenced in a study of cytomegalovirus exposure and HLA in healthy donors. The PCR had 60 Vbeta and 13 Jbeta primers. Sequencing was performed with immunoSEQ multiplex PCR; in TCRdb, only in-frame clones are kept and a portion is missing. The sample gives about 150,000 clones, roughly 81% of which show up once; 2.3% is in the top ten. The sequenced sample consisted of PBMCs. The source of these receptors is a woman aged 18-30 years in good health and CMV-seronegative.

This chain's CDR3 is CASSLTGNYGYTF. The CDR3 nucleotides read TGTGCCAGCAGTTTAACAGGAAACTATGGCTACACCTTC. The J gene is TRBJ1-2, the V gene TRBV27, with D perhaps matching TRBD1 (5 bases). Germline lookup yields CDR1 MNHEY and CDR2 SMNVEV (reference sequence). The CDR3 has 13 residues. The germline V and J ends were trimmed by 2 bases and 2 bases, with 6 bases remaining between them.

This rearrangement joins TRBV7-2 to TRBJ1-4; a weak D match, TRBD1 (6 bases). Per the germline V gene, CDR1 is SGHTA and CDR2 is FQGNSA. Trimming pared 3 bases from V and 14 bases from J, leaving 13 bases between. The CDR3 totals 12 residues. The CDR3 loop reads CASSLDSFHLFF. The CDR3 bases are TGTGCCAGCAGCTTGGACAGTTTCCATCTGTTTTTT. Supplemented by reference TRBV7-2 and TRBJ1-4, the full variable domain reads GAGVSQSPSNKVTEKGKDVELRCDPISGHTALYWYRQSLGQGLEFLIYFQGNSAPDKSGLPSDRFSAERTGGSVSTLTIQRTQQEDSAVYLCASSLDSFHLFFGSGTQLSVL.

This clone appeared a few times. CDR3 coding DNA: TGTGCCAGCGAGCAAGGGGGGACAGACACTGAAGCTTTCTTT. Translating it yields CASEQGGTDTEAFF. The chain employs TRBV6-1 and TRBJ1-1, with TRBD1 matching over 7 bases. The CDR3 runs 14 residues. V shed 8 bases, J shed 3 bases, and the junction held 9 bases outside the gene matches. Per the germline V gene, CDR1 is MNHNS and CDR2 is SASEGT.

The chain uses TRBV28 and TRBJ1-2, with TRBD1 as a possible D gene (5 bases). The germline gives CDR1 MDHEN, CDR2 SYDVKM. V was clipped by 5 bases and J by 5 bases, with 12 bases between them. This CDR3 has 13 residues. In DNA, the CDR3 is TGTGCCAGCAGTAAAGGGGTCCGTTATGGCTACACCTTC. Translated: CASSKGVRYGYTF.

The V and J genes are TRBV27 and TRBJ2-7; D might be TRBD1 (6 bases). This CDR3 spans 14 amino acids. Trimming left V 6 bases short and J 2 bases short, with 14 bases between. CDR1 is MNHEY and CDR2 is SMNVEV in the germline V gene (reference sequence). CDR3 bases: TGTGCCAGCAGAAAACAGGGCGCCACCTACGAGCAGTACTTC. Its translation: CASRKQGATYEQYF.

V gene TRBV13 combines with J gene TRBJ1-5, with D uncertain. This CDR3 region has 12 residues. CDR1 PRHDT and CDR2 FYEKMQ come from the germline V gene (reference sequence). The V end lost 5 bases, the J end lost 6 bases, and 8 bases lay between the germline ends. This chain's CDR3 is CASSRGLQPQHF. CDR3 bases: TGTGCCAGCAGCCGCGGGCTTCAGCCCCAGCATTTT.

The genes are TRBV9 and TRBJ1-2; D is uncertain. V was cut by 3 bases and J by 5 bases, with 11 bases left in between. Germline CDR1 and CDR2: SGDLS and YYNGEE. The CDR3 length is 13 residues. CDR3 loop: CASSEGGRYGYTF. CDR3 nucleotides: TGTGCCAGCAGCGAGGGAGGGAGATATGGCTACACCTTC. The full variable domain, completed using reference TRBV9 and TRBJ1-2, is DSGVTQTPKHLITATGQRVTLRCSPRSGDLSVYWYQQSLDQGLQFLIQYYNGEERAKGNILERFSAQQFPDLHSELNLSSLELGDSALYFCASSEGGRYGYTFGSGTRLTVV.